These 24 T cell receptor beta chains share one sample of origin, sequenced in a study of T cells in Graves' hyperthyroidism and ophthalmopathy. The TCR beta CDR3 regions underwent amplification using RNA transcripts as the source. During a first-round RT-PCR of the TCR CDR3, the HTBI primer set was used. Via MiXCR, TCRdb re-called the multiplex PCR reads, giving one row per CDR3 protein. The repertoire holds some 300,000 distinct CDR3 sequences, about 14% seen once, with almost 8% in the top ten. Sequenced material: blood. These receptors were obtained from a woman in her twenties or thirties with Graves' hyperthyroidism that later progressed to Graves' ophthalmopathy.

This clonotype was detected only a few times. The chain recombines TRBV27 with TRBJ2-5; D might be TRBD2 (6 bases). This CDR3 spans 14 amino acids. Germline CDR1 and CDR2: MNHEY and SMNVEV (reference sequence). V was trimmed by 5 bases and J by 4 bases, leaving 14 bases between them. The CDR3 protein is CASSAPGLRETQYF. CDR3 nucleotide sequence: TGTGCCAGCAGTGCACCGGGACTTCGAGAGACCCAGTACTTC.

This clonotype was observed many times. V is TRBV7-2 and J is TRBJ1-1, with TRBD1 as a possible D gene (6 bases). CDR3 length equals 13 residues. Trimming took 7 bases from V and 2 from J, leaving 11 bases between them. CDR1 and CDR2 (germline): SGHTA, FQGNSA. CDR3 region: CASTEQGNTEAFF. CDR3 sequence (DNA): TGTGCCAGCACCGAACAGGGAAACACTGAAGCTTTCTTT.

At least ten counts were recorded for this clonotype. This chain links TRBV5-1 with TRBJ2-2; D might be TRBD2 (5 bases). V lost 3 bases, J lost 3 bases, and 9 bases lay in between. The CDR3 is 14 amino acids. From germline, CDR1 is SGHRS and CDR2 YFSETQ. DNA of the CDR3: TGCGCCAGCAGCTCCTCCGGGGACACCGGGGAGCTGTTTTTT. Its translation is CASSSSGDTGELFF. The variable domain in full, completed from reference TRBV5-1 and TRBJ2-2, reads KAGVTQTPRYLIKTRGQQVTLSCSPISGHRSVSWYQQTPGQGLQFLFEYFSETQRNKGNFPGRFSGRQFSNSRSEMNVSTLELGDSALYLCASSSSGDTGELFFGEGSRLTVL.

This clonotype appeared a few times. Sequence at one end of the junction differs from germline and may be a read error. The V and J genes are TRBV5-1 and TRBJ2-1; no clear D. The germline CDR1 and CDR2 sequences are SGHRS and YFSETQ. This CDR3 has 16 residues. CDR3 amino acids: CASSLGGISSYNKQFF. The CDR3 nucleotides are TGCGCCAGCAGCTTGGGCGGAATTAGCTCCTACAATAAGCAGTTCTTC.

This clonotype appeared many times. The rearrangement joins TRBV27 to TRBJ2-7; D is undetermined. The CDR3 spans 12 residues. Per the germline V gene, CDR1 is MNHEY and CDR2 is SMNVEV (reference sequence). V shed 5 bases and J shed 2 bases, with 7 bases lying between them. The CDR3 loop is CASSPGAYEQYF. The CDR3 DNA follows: TGTGCCAGCAGTCCAGGTGCCTACGAGCAGTACTTC.

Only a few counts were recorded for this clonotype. This chain's CDR3 is CASSLDFSQPQHF. CDR3 nucleotide sequence: TGTGCCAGCAGCTTGGACTTCAGTCAGCCCCAGCATTTT. The V and J genes are TRBV5-4 and TRBJ1-5; no firm D call. Germline V gene data show CDR1 as SGHNT and CDR2 as YYREEE (reference sequence). The CDR3 loop spans 13 amino acids. The ends were cut back, 0 bases at V and 6 bases at J, with 7 bases in the middle. Full variable domain (remainder filled in from reference TRBV5-4 and TRBJ1-5): ETGVTQSPTHLIKTRGQQVTLRCSSQSGHNTVSWYQQALGQGPQFIFQYYREEENGRGNFPPRFSGLQFPNYSSELNVNALELDDSALYLCASSLDFSQPQHFGDGTRLSIL.

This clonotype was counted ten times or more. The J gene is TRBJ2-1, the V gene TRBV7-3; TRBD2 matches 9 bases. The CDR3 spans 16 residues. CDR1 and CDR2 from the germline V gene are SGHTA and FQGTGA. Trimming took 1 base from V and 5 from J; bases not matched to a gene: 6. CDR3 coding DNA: TGTGCCAGCAGCTTAAAAGAGACTAGCGGCAACAATGAGCAGTTCTTC. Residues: CASSLKETSGNNEQFF. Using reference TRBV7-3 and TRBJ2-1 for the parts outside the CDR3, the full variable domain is GAGVSQTPSNKVTEKGKYVELRCDPISGHTALYWYRQSLGQGPEFLIYFQGTGAADDSGLPNDRFFAVRPEGSVSTLKIQRTERGDSAVYLCASSLKETSGNNEQFFGPGTRLTVL.

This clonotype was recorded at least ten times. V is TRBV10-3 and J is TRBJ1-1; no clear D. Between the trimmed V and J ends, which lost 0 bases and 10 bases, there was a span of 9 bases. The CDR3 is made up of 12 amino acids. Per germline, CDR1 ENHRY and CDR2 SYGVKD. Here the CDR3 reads CAISESTGRAFF. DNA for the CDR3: TGTGCCATCAGTGAGTCAACCGGACGAGCTTTCTTT.

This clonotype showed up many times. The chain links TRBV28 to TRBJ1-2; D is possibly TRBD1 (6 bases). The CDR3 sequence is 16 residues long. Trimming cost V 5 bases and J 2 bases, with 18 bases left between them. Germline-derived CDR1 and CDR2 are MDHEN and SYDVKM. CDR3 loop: CASSPDRAGENYGYTF. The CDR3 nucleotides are TGTGCCAGCAGTCCAGACCGGGCAGGGGAGAACTATGGCTACACCTTC.

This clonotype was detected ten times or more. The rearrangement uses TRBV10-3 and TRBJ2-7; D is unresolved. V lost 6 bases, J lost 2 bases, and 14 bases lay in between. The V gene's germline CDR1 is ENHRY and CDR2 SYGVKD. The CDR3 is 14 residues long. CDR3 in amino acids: CAIRWEASTYEQYF. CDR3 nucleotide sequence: TGTGCCATCAGGTGGGAAGCGTCCACCTACGAGCAGTACTTC.

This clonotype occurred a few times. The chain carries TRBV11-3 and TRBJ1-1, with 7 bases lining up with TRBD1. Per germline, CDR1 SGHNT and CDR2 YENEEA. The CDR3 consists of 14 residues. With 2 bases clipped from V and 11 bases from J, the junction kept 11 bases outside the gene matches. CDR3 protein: CASSLTLGTDGAFF. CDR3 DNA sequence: TGTGCCAGCAGCTTAACTCTCGGGACAGACGGGGCTTTCTTT. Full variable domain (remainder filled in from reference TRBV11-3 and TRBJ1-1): EAGVVQSPRYKIIEKKQPVAFWCNPISGHNTLYWYLQNLGQGPELLIRYENEEAVDDSQLPKDRFSAERLKGVDSTLKIQPAELGDSAVYLCASSLTLGTDGAFFGQGTRLTVV.

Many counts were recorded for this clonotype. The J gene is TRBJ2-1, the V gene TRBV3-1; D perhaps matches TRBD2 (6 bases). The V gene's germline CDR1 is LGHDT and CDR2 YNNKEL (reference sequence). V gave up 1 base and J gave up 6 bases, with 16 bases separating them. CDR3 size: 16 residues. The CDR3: CASSQGGLLGGNEQFF. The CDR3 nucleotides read TGTGCCAGCAGCCAAGGTGGGCTGCTGGGGGGCAATGAGCAGTTCTTC.

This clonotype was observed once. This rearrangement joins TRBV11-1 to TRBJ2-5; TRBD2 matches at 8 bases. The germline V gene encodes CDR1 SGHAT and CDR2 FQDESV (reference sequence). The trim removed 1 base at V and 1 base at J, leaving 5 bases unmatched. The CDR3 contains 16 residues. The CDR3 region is CASSLVGSGGQETQYF. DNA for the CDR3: TGTGCCAGCAGCTTAGTTGGCAGCGGGGGCCAAGAGACCCAGTACTTC.

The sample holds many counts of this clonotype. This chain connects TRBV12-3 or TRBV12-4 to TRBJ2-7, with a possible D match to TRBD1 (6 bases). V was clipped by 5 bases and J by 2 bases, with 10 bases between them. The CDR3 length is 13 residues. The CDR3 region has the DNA TGTGCCAGCAGTCCCCAGGGGACCTACGAGCAGTACTTC. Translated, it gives CASSPQGTYEQYF.

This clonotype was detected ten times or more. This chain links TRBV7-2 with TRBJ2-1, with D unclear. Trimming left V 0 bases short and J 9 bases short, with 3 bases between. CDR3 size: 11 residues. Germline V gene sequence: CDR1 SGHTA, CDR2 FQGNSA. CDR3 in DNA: TGTGCCAGCAGCTTAGCCCTTGAGCAGTTCTTC. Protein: CASSLALEQFF. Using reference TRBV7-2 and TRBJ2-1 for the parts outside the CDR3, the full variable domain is GAGVSQSPSNKVTEKGKDVELRCDPISGHTALYWYRQSLGQGLEFLIYFQGNSAPDKSGLPSDRFSAERTGGSVSTLTIQRTQQEDSAVYLCASSLALEQFFGPGTRLTVL.

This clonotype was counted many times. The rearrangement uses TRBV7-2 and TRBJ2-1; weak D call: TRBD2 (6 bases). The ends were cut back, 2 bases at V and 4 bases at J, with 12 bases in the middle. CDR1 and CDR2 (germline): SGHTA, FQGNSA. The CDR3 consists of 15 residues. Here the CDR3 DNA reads TGTGCCAGCAGCTTACGCGGGACTCATTACAATGAGCAGTTCTTC. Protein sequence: CASSLRGTHYNEQFF.

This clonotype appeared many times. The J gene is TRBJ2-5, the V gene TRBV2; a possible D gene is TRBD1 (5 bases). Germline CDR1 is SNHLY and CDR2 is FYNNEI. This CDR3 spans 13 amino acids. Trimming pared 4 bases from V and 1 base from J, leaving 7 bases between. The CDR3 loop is CASSVRGQETQYF. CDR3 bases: TGTGCCAGCAGTGTTAGGGGCCAAGAGACCCAGTACTTC.

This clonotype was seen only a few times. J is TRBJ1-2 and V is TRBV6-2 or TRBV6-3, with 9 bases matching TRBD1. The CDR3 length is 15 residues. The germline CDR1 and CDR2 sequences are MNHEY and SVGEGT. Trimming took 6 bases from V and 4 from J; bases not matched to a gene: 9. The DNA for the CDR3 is TGTGCCAGCAGCGGGATTAACAGGGGGCTCTATGGCTACACCTTC. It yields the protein CASSGINRGLYGYTF.

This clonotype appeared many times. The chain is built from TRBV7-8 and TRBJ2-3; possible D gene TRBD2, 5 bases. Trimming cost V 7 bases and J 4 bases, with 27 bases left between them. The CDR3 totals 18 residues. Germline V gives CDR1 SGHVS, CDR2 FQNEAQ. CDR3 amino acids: CASNPDLLGNPLADTQYF. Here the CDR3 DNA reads TGTGCCAGCAACCCAGATCTACTCGGGAATCCTCTTGCAGATACGCAGTATTTT.

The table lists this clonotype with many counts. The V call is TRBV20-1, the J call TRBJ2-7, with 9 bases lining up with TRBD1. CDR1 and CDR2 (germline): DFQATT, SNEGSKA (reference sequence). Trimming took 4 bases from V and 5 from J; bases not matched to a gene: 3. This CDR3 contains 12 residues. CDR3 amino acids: CSAKDRGNEQYF. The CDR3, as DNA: TGCAGTGCTAAGGACAGGGGCAACGAGCAGTACTTC.

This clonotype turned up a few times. The CDR3 sequence: CASSPGRLVETQYF. The CDR3 DNA is TGCGCCAGCAGCCCCGGGCGGCTGGTAGAGACCCAGTACTTC. The chain employs TRBV4-1 and TRBJ2-5; no definite D call. Germline loops: CDR1 MGHRA, CDR2 YSYEKL. The CDR3 is 14 residues long. V lost 4 bases, J lost 4 bases, and 13 bases lay in between.

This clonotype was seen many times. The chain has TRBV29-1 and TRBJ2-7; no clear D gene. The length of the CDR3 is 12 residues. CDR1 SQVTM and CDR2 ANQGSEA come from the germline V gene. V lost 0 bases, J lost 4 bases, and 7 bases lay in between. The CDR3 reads CSVEEAGYEQYF. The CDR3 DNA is TGCAGCGTTGAAGAGGCCGGATACGAGCAGTACTTC.

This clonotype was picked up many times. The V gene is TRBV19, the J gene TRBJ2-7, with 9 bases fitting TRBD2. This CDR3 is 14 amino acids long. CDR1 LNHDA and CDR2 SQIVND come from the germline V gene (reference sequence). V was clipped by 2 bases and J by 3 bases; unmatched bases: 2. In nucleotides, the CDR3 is TGTGCCAGTAGTATAATAGCGGGAGACTACGAGCAGTACTTC. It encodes CASSIIAGDYEQYF.

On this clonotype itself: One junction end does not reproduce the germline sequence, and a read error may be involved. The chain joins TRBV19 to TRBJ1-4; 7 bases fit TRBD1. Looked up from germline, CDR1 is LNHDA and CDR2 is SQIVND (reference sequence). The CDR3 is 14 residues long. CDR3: CTSKEHRGNEKLFF. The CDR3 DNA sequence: TGTACCAGTAAGGAGCACAGGGGTAATGAAAAACTGTTTTTT.